This TCR beta chain was recovered during a study of T-cell reconstitution after alpha-beta-depleted transplantation in children. Trimming cost V 6 bases and J 2 bases, with 14 bases left between them. Germline CDR1 reads SQVTM; CDR2 reads ANQGSEA. The CDR3 consists of 14 residues. Unique molecular identifiers tagged the TCRbeta library. MiXCR was run by TCRdb on the PCR reads, yielding one entry per CDR3 protein. The sample contains just under 550,000 distinct CDR3 sequences, approximately 20% of which appear only once. This clonotype was detected a few times. Here the sequenced sample was PBMCs from the stem cell graft donor, taken from the stem cell graft. This chain uses TRBV29-1 with TRBJ2-1; possibly TRBD2 for D (5 bases). The sequence derives from a human donor who donated a stem cell graft to a child with acute lymphoblastic leukemia. The CDR3 bases are TGCAGCGTAAAACAAACCGGGGCCTACAATGAGCAGTTCTTC. Translating it yields CSVKQTGAYNEQFF.